The 3 T cell receptor beta chains below were found in one sample sequenced in a study of blood T cell repertoires in COVID-19. The repertoire was sequenced with immunoSEQ multiplex PCR; TCRdb's copy has only in-frame clones and lacks some. The table has 300,000 to 450,000 clones, around 89% seen once. Input material: peripheral blood. These receptors all stem from a woman aged 25 to 39 with COVID-19, enrolled during active disease.

The rearrangement uses TRBV10-1 and TRBJ2-1, with TRBD2 matching 15 bases. Germline loops: CDR1 WNHNN, CDR2 SYGVQD (reference sequence). The V gene end was trimmed by 6 bases and the J gene end by 5 bases; junction bases not matched to a gene: 5. The CDR3 is 16 amino acids. This CDR3 is CASSGTSGGIHNEQFF. Here the CDR3 DNA reads TGCGCCAGCAGCGGGACTAGCGGGGGGATCCACAATGAGCAGTTCTTC.

The chain employs TRBV5-4 and TRBJ2-1, with D possibly being TRBD2 (5 bases). The CDR3 is 14 amino acids. V lost 2 bases and J 2 bases, leaving 8 bases between the germline ends. The V gene's germline CDR1 is SGHNT and CDR2 YYREEE (reference sequence). In nucleotides, the CDR3 is TGTGCCAGCAGCTTTTCCGGGACCTACAATGAGCAGTTCTTC. Residues: CASSFSGTYNEQFF.

This clone was seen once. The rearrangement links TRBV11-2 to TRBJ2-3; TRBD2 aligns across 11 bases. Trimming at V came to 3 bases and at J to 3 bases, leaving 5 bases not matched to a gene. The CDR3 runs 16 residues. Germline CDR1 is SGHAT and CDR2 is FQNNGV. In DNA form, the CDR3 reads TGTGCCAGCAGCTTCGAAGGGACTAGCGGAACAGATACGCAGTATTTT. As protein: CASSFEGTSGTDTQYF.